These 3 T cell receptor beta chains came from one sample sequenced in a study of T cell repertoires in cytomegalovirus infection. In TCRdb, the reads were re-called with MiXCR into one record per CDR3 protein. This table holds fewer than 900,000 distinct CDR3 sequences, about 29% found once. Antigens of these TCRs are unknown. The sample in question was cultured CD8+ T cells from PBMCs, obtained from culture after CMV antigen stimulation. The receptors originated from a human donor in good health (CMV status not recorded). Some clones in this sample may be carry-over from other donors' samples.

This clonotype was seen a few times. The chain couples TRBV19 to TRBJ2-1; tentative D call: TRBD2 (6 bases). CDR1 is LNHDA and CDR2 is SQIVND in the germline V gene (reference sequence). Trimming left V 8 bases short and J 6 bases short, with 14 bases between. The CDR3 totals 13 residues. CDR3 DNA: TGTGCCAGTTCCGGGACTTCAGCCAATGAGCAGTTCTTC. This codes for CASSGTSANEQFF. Variable domain in full (rest from reference TRBV19 and TRBJ2-1): DGGITQSPKYLFRKEGQNVTLSCEQNLNHDAMYWYRQDPGQGLRLIYYSQIVNDFQKGDIAEGYSVSREKKESFPLTVTSAQKNPTAFYLCASSGTSANEQFFGPGTRLTVL.

The chain joins TRBV11-2 to TRBJ2-3; 12 bases line up with TRBD2. The CDR3 length is 19 residues. V trimming: 1 base; J trimming: 3 bases; junction bases outside the gene matches: 11. Germline V lookup: CDR1 SGHAT, CDR2 FQNNGV. Here the CDR3 DNA reads TGTGCCAGCAGCTTAGGCATACTAGCGGGGGGCCTTAGTACAGATACGCAGTATTTT. Protein product: CASSLGILAGGLSTDTQYF.

In this sample, this clonotype turned up a few times. The chain is built from TRBV7-9 and TRBJ1-5, with D tentatively TRBD1 (5 bases). The CDR3 totals 14 residues. Germline loops: CDR1 SEHNR, CDR2 FQNEAQ (reference sequence). V lost 1 base and J lost 7, with 11 bases in between. The CDR3 nucleotides read TGTGCCAGCAGCTTAGACGGGGGTAGACAGCCCCAGCATTTT. Translating it yields CASSLDGGRQPQHF.